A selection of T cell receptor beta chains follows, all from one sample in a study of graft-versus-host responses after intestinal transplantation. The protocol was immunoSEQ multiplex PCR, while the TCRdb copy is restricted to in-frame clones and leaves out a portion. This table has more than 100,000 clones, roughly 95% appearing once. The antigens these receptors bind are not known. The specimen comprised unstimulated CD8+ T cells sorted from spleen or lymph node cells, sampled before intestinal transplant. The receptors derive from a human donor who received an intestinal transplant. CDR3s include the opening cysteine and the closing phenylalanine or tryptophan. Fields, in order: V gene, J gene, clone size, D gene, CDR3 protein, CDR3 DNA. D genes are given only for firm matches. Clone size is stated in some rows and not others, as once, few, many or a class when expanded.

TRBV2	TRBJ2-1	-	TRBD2	CASTASGAYNEQFF	TGTGCCAGCACCGCTAGCGGAGCTTACAATGAGCAGTTCTTC
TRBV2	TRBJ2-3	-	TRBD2	CASSEGASGETDTQYF	TGTGCCAGCAGTGAGGGCGCTAGCGGGGAGACAGATACGCAGTATTTT
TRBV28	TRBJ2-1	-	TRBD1	CASSFLTGKNEQFF	TGTGCCAGCAGTTTCCTGACAGGGAAAAATGAGCAGTTCTTC
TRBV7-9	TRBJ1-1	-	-	CASSLLKRNTEAFF	TGTGCCAGCAGCTTATTAAAGCGGAACACTGAAGCTTTCTTT
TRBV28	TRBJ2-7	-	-	CASSFGRGGPWEQYF	TGTGCCAGCAGTTTCGGCCGGGGAGGCCCTTGGGAGCAGTACTTC
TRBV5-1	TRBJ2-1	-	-	CASSLASGDEQFF	TGCGCCAGCAGCTTGGCATCCGGGGATGAGCAGTTCTTC
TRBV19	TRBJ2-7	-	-	CASSMSGRTYEQYF	TGTGCCAGTAGTATGTCAGGGCGTACTTACGAGCAGTACTTC
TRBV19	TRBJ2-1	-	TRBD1	CASSPGTGPYNEQFF	TGTGCCAGTAGTCCAGGGACAGGGCCGTACAATGAGCAGTTCTTC
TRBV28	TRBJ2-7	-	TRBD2	CVSSLVAGAGAAYYEQYF	TGTGTCAGCAGTTTAGTAGCGGGAGCCGGGGCGGCTTATTACGAGCAGTACTTC
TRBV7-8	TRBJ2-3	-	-	CASSFRAQSTDTQYF	TGTGCCAGCAGCTTCAGGGCCCAAAGCACAGATACGCAGTATTTT
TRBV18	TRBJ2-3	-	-	CASSLRYPVETDTQYF	TGTGCCAGCTCACTACGATACCCAGTAGAGACAGATACGCAGTATTTT
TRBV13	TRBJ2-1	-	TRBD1	CASSPGTGGIYNEQFF	TGTGCCAGCAGCCCTGGGACAGGGGGCATCTACAATGAGCAGTTCTTC
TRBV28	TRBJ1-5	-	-	CASSLSGVNQPQHF	TGTGCCAGCAGTTTATCAGGGGTCAATCAGCCCCAGCATTTT
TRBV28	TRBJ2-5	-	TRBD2	CASSSGTSGSKETQYF	TGTGCCAGCAGTTCCGGGACTAGCGGGAGTAAAGAGACCCAGTACTTC
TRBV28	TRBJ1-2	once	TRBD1	CASRVDRVDGYTF	TGTGCCAGCAGGGTCGACAGGGTGGATGGCTACACCTTC
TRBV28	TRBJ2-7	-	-	CASSRASPYEQYF	TGTGCCAGCAGTCGAGCTAGCCCCTACGAGCAGTACTTC
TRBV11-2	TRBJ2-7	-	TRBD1	CASSSTGKYEQYF	TGTGCCAGCTCGTCGACAGGGAAGTACGAGCAGTACTTC
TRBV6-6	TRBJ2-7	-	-	CASTPSLAHEQYF	TGTGCCAGCACCCCTTCACTAGCCCACGAGCAGTACTTC
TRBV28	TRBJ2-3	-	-	CASSPQLRRSSTDTQYF	TGTGCCAGCAGTCCTCAACTTAGACGGAGTTCCACAGATACGCAGTATTTT
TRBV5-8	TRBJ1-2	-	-	CASSLMGVTNYGYTF	TGTGCCAGCAGCTTAATGGGCGTAACTAACTATGGCTACACCTTC
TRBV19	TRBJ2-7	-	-	CASSSGIGPYEQYF	TGTGCCAGTAGTAGCGGGATTGGCCCCTACGAGCAGTACTTC
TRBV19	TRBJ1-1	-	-	CASSIDPRLPNTEAFF	TGTGCCAGTAGTATAGATCCGAGGCTACCGAACACTGAAGCTTTCTTT
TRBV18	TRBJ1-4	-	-	CASSPHPTGATTNEKLFF	TGTGCCAGCTCACCACACCCGACAGGAGCCACAACTAATGAAAAACTGTTTTTT
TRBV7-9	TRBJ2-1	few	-	CASSLYASSYNEQFF	TGTGCCAGCAGCTTATACGCAAGCTCCTACAATGAGCAGTTCTTC
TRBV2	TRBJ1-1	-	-	CASPREGGRNTEAFF	TGTGCCTCTCCTAGAGAGGGTGGGAGGAACACTGAAGCTTTCTTT
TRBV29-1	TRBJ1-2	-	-	CSVAARGAGYGYTF	TGCAGCGTTGCTGCTCGCGGGGCCGGTTATGGCTACACCTTC
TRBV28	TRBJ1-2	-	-	CASRYGGDGYTF	TGTGCCAGCCGTTACGGGGGAGATGGCTACACCTTC
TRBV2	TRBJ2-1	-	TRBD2	CASSERELSERETSNEQFF	TGTGCCAGCAGTGAAAGGGAGTTGTCTGAGCGGGAGACGTCCAATGAGCAGTTCTTC
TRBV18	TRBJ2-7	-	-	CASSTGAGGYEQYF	TGTGCCAGCTCCACGGGGGCAGGGGGCTACGAGCAGTACTTC
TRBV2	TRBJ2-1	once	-	CASSEFRGEKQFF	TGTGCCAGCAGTGAATTTCGAGGGGAGAAGCAGTTCTTC
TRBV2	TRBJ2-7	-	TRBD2	CASSGTSGRAYEQYF	TGTGCCAGCAGCGGGACTAGCGGGAGAGCCTACGAGCAGTACTTC
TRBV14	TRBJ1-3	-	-	CASSQVSGTAGNTIYF	TGTGCCAGCAGCCAAGTCTCGGGAACGGCTGGAAACACCATATATTTT
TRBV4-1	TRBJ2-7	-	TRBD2	CASSQTSGSSYEQYF	TGCGCCAGCAGCCAGACTAGCGGGAGCTCCTACGAGCAGTACTTC
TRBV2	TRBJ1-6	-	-	CASSEFGTNMNSPLHF	TGTGCCAGCAGTGAATTCGGGACTAATATGAATTCACCCCTCCACTTT
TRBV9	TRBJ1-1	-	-	CASSVRENTEAFF	TGTGCCAGCAGCGTGAGGGAAAACACTGAAGCTTTCTTT
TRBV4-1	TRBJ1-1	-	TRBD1	CASSQGKRDRRNTEAFF	TGCGCCAGCAGCCAGGGGAAAAGGGACAGGAGGAACACTGAAGCTTTCTTT
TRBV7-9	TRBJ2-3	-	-	CASSLGLGTQYF	TGTGCCAGCAGCTTAGGTCTTGGTACGCAGTATTTT
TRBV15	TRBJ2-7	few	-	CATSREPGEANEQYF	TGTGCCACCAGCAGAGAACCCGGGGAGGCGAACGAGCAGTACTTC
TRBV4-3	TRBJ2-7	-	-	CASSQGVGAYEQYF	TGCGCCAGCAGCCAAGGAGTAGGCGCCTACGAGCAGTACTTC
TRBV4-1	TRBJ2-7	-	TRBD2	CASSQEVTSGTYEQYF	TGCGCCAGCAGCCAAGAGGTGACTAGCGGGACCTACGAGCAGTACTTC
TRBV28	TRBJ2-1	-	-	CASSLDPGTDNEQFF	TGTGCCAGCAGTTTAGACCCCGGGACCGACAATGAGCAGTTCTTC
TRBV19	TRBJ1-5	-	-	CASSILGGNGNQPQHF	TGTGCCAGTAGTATTCTTGGGGGTAATGGCAATCAGCCCCAGCATTTT